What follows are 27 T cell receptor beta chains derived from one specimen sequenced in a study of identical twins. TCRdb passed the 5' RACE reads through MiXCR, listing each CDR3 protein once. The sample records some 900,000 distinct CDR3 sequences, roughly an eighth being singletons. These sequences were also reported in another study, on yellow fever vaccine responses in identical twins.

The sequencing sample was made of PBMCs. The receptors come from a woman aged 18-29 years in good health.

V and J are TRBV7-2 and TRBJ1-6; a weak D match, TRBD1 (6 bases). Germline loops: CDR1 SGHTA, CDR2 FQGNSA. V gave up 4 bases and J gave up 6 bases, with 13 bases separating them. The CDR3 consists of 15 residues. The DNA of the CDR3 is TGTGCCAGCAGCTCTACAGGGCTGGGTAATTCACCCCTCCACTTT. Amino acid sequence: CASSSTGLGNSPLHF.

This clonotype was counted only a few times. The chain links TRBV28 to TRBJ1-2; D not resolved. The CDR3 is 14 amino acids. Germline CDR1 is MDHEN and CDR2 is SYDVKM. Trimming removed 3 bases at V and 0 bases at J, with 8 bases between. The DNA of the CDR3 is TGTGCCAGCAGTTTGATCGAATCTAACTATGGCTACACCTTC. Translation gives CASSLIESNYGYTF.

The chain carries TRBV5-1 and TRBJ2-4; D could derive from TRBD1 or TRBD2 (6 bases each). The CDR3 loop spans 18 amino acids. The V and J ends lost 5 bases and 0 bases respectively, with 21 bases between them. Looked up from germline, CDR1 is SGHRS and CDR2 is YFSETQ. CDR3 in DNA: TGCGCCAGCAGGCTGGGGGGCTCACACGGGGGAGCCAAAAACATTCAGTACTTC. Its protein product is CASRLGGSHGGAKNIQYF.

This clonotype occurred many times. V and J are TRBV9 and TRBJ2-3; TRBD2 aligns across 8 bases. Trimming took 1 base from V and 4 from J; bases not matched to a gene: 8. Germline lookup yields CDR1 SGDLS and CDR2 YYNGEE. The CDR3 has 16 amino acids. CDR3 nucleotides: TGTGCCAGCAGCGTACCCACGGGAGGGGGGGCAGATACGCAGTATTTT. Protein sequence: CASSVPTGGGADTQYF. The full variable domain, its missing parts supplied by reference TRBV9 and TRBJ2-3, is DSGVTQTPKHLITATGQRVTLRCSPRSGDLSVYWYQQSLDQGLQFLIQYYNGEERAKGNILERFSAQQFPDLHSELNLSSLELGDSALYFCASSVPTGGGADTQYFGPGTRLTVL.

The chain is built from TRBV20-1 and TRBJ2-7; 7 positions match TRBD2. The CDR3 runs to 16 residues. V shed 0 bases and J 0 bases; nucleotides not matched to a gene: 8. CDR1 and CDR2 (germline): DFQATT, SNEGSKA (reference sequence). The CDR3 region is CSARDRLAVSSYEQYF. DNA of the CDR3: TGCAGTGCTAGAGATCGACTAGCCGTTAGCTCCTACGAGCAGTACTTC.

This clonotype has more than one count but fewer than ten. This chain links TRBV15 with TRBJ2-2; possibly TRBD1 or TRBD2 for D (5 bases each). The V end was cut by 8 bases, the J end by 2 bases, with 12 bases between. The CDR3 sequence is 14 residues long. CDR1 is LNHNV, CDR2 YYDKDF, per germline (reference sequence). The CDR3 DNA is TGTGCCACCGGGACCATACTTAACACCGGGGAGCTGTTTTTT. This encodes CATGTILNTGELFF.

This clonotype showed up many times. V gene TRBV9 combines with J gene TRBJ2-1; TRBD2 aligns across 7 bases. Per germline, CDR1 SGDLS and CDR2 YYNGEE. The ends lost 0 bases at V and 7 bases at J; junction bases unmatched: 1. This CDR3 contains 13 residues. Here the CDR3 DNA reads TGTGCCAGCAGCGTAGAAGCGGGAAATGAGCAGTTCTTC. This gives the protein CASSVEAGNEQFF.

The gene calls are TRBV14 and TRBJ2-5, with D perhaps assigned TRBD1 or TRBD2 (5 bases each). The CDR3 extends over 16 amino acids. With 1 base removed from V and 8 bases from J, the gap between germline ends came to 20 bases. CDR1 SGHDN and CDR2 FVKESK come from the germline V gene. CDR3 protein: CASSQAGTLIGGTQYF. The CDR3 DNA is TGTGCCAGCAGCCAAGCCGGGACCCTAATAGGAGGAACCCAGTACTTC.

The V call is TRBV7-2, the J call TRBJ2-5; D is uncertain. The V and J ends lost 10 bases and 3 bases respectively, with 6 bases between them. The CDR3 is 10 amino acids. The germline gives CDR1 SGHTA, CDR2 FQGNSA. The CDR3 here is CATHKETQYF. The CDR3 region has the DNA TGTGCCACCCACAAAGAGACCCAGTACTTC.

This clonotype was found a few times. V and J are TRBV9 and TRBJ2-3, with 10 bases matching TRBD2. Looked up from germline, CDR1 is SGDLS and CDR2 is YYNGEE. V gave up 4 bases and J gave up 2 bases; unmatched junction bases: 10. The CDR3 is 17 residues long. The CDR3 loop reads CASSPRLAGPITDTQYF. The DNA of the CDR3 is TGTGCCAGCAGCCCCCGACTAGCGGGTCCGATCACAGATACGCAGTATTTT.

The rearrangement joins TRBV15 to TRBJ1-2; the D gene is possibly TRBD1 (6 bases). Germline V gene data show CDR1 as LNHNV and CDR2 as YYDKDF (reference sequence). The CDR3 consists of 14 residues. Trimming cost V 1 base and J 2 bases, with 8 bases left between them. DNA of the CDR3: TGTGCCACCAGCAGAGGGGGGCAGAACTATGGCTACACCTTC. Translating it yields CATSRGGQNYGYTF. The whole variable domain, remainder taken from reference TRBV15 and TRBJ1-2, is DAMVIQNPRYQVTQFGKPVTLSCSQTLNHNVMYWYQQKSSQAPKLLFHYYDKDFNNEADTPDNFQSRRPNTSFCFLDIRSPGLGDTAMYLCATSRGGQNYGYTFGSGTRLTVV.

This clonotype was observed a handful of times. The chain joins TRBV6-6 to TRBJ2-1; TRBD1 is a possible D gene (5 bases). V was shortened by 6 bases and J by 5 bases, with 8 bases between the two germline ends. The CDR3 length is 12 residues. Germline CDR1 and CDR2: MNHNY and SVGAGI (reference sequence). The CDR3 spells CASRIRDNEQFF. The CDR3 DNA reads TGTGCCAGCAGAATCAGGGACAATGAGCAGTTCTTC.

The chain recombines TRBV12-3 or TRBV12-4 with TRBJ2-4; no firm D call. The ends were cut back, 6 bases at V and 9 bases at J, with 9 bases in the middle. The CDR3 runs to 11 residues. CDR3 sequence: CASRGSGIQYF. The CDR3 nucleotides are TGTGCCAGCAGGGGGTCGGGCATTCAGTACTTC.

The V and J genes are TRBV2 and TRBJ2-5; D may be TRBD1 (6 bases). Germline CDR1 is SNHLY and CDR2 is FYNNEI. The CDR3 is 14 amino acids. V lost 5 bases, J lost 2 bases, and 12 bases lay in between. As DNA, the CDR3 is TGTGCCAGCAGTTACCAGGGGAGACAAGAGACCCAGTACTTC. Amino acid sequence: CASSYQGRQETQYF.

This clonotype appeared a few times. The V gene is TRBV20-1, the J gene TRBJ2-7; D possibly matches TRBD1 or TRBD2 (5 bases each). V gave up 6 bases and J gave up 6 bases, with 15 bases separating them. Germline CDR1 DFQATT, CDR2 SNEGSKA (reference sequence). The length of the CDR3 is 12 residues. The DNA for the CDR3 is TGCAGTGCCGTGTGGGGGTCTAGCGAGCAGTACGTC. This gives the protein CSAVWGSSEQYV.

CDR3 amino acids: CASSQEAGFSEQYF. The CDR3 DNA follows: TGTGCCAGCAGCCAGGAGGCCGGGTTCTCCGAGCAGTACTTC. The V gene is TRBV7-9, the J gene TRBJ2-7; tentative D call: TRBD2 (5 bases). There are 14 residues in the CDR3. V was pared by 5 bases and J by 6 bases, with 17 bases between. The germline gives CDR1 SEHNR, CDR2 FQNEAQ (reference sequence).

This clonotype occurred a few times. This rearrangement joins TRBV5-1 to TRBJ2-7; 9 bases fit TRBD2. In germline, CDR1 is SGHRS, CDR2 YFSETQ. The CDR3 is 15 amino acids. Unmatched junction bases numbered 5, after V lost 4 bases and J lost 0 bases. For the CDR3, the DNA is TGCGCCAGCAGCGATCTAGCGGGACCCTCCTACGAGCAGTACTTC. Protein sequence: CASSDLAGPSYEQYF.

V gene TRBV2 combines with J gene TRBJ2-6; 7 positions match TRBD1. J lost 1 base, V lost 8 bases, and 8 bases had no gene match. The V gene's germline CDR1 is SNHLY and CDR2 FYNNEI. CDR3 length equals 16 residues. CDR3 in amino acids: CASLPGQRSGANVLTF. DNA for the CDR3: TGTGCCAGCTTGCCGGGACAGCGATCTGGGGCCAACGTCCTGACTTTC.

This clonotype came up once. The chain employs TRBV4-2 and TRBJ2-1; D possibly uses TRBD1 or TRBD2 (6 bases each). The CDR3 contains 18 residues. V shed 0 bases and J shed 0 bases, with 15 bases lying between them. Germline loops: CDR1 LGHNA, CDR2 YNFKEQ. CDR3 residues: CASSQELGGSSSYNEQFF. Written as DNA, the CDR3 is TGTGCCAGCAGCCAAGAACTGGGGGGCTCCAGCTCCTACAATGAGCAGTTCTTC.

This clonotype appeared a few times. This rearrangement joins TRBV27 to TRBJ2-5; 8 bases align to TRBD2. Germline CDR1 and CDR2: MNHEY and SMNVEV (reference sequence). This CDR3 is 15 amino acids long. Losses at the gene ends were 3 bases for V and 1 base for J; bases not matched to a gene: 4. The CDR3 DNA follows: TGTGCCAGCAGTTTCGTAGCGGGGACCCAAGAGACCCAGTACTTC. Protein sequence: CASSFVAGTQETQYF.

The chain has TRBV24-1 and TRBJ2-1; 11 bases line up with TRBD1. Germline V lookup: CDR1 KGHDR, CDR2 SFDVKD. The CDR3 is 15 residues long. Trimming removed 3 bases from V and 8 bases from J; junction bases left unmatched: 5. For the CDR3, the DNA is TGTGCCACCAGTGATCGTGGACAGGGGGCCGATGAGCAGTTCTTC. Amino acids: CATSDRGQGADEQFF.

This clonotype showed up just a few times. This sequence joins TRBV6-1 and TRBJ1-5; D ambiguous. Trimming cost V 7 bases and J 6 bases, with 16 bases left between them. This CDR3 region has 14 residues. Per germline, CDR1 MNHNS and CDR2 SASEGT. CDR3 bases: TGTGCCAGCAATACCGGGAGGGCTCGTCAGCCCCAGCATTTT. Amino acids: CASNTGRARQPQHF.

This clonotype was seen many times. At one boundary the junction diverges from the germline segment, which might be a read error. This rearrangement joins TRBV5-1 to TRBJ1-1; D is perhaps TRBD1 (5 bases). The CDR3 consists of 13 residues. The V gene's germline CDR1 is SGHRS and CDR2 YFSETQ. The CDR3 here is CASSLAGDTEAFF. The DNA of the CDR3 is TGTGCCAGCAGCTTAGCGGGGGACACTGAAGCTTTCTTT.

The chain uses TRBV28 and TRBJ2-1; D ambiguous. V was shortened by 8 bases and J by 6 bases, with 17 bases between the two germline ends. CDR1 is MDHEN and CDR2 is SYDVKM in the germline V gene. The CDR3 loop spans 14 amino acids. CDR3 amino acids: CASVQEGMLNEQFF. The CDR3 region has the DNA TGTGCCAGCGTTCAGGAAGGGATGCTCAATGAGCAGTTCTTC.

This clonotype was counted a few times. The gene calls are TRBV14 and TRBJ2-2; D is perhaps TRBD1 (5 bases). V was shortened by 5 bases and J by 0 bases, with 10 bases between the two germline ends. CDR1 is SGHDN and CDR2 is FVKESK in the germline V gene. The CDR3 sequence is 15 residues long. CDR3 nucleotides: TGTGCCAGCAGCGAGGACACGTCGAACACCGGGGAGCTGTTTTTT. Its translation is CASSEDTSNTGELFF.

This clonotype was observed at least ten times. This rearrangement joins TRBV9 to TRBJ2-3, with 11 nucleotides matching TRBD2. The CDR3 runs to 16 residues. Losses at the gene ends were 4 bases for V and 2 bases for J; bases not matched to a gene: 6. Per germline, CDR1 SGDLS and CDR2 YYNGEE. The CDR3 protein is CASSPLAGGATDTQYF. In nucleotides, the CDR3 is TGTGCCAGCAGCCCGTTAGCGGGGGGGGCCACAGATACGCAGTATTTT.

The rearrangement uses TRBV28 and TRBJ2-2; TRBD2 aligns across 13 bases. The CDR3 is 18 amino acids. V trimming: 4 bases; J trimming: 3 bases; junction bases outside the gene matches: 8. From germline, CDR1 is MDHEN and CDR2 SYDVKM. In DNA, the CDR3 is TGTGCCAGCAGTTCAGGACTAGCGGGAGTCTATGACACCGGGGAGCTGTTTTTT. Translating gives CASSSGLAGVYDTGELFF.